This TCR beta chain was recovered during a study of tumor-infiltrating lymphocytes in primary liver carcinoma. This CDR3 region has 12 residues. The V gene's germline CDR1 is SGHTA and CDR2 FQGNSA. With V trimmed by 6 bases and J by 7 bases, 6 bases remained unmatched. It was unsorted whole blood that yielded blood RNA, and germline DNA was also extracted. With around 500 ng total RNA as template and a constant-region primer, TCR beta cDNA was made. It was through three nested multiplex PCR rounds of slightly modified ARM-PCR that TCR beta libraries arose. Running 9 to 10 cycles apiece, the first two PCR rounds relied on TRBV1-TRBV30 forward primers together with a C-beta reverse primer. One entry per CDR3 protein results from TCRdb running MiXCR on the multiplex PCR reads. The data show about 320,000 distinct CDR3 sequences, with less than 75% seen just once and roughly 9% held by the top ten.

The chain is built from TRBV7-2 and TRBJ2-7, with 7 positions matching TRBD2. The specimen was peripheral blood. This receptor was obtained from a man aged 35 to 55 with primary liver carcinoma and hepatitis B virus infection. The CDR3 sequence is CASSFQGGEQYF. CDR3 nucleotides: TGTGCCAGCAGTTTCCAGGGAGGGGAGCAGTACTTC.